This is a list of T cell receptor beta chains from one sample in a study of blood T cell repertoires in COVID-19. Measured with immunoSEQ multiplex PCR; TCRdb has only the in-frame clones, and not every one. The data show 150,000 to 200,000 clones, just under 90% seen once. The sample was peripheral blood. These receptors all come from a man between 18 and 29 years old with active or convalescent COVID-19. Each CDR3 is given with its conserved first and last residue. A D gene is named only where the DNA matches it firmly. Size tells how often a clone was seen (once, few, many) or the class of an expanded clone, and some rows leave it out.

v_gene: TRBV5-1; j_gene: TRBJ2-1; d_gene: TRBD2; abundance: -; CDR3nt: TGCGCCAGCAGCTTGGAGTCAGGCGGGGGGGCCAGCGAGCAGTTCTTC; CDR3aa: CASSLESGGGASEQFF
v_gene: TRBV6-5; j_gene: TRBJ1-6; d_gene: TRBD1; abundance: -; CDR3nt: TGTGCCAGCTATGACAGGGAACATAATTCACCCCTCCACTTT; CDR3aa: CASYDREHNSPLHF
v_gene: TRBV6-2/TRBV6-3; j_gene: TRBJ2-7; d_gene: -; abundance: -; CDR3nt: TGTGCCAGCAGTACAGGGATCTACGAGCAGTACTTC; CDR3aa: CASSTGIYEQYF
v_gene: TRBV27; j_gene: TRBJ2-7; d_gene: -; abundance: -; CDR3nt: TGTGCCAGCAGTTTTCAGGGTGAGGTGTCCTACGAGCAGTACTTC; CDR3aa: CASSFQGEVSYEQYF
v_gene: TRBV7-2; j_gene: TRBJ2-5; d_gene: -; abundance: once; CDR3nt: TGTGCCAGCAGCTTAGCGCAGCGTGAGACCCAGTACTTC; CDR3aa: CASSLAQRETQYF
v_gene: TRBV5-1; j_gene: TRBJ2-1; d_gene: TRBD2; abundance: -; CDR3nt: TGCGCCAGCAGCTTGTTAGGGACTAGCGGGGGAAGTGAGCAGTTCTTC; CDR3aa: CASSLLGTSGGSEQFF
v_gene: TRBV6-5; j_gene: TRBJ2-2; d_gene: -; abundance: -; CDR3nt: TGTGCCAGCAAGGGGACATACGCGAACACCGGGGAGCTGTTTTTT; CDR3aa: CASKGTYANTGELFF
v_gene: TRBV11-2; j_gene: TRBJ2-5; d_gene: -; abundance: -; CDR3nt: TGTGCCAGCAGCACAGACGTCTCTAGCGGAGGGGGGACCCAGTACTTC; CDR3aa: CASSTDVSSGGGTQYF
v_gene: TRBV3-1/TRBV3-2; j_gene: TRBJ2-1; d_gene: TRBD2; abundance: -; CDR3nt: TGTGCCAGCAGCCCAGAACCGGGACTAGCGGACTACAATGAGCAGTTCTTC; CDR3aa: CASSPEPGLADYNEQFF
v_gene: TRBV30; j_gene: TRBJ1-2; d_gene: TRBD1; abundance: -; CDR3nt: TGTGCCTGGAGTGCCGGGACAGGGAATGGCTACACCTTC; CDR3aa: CAWSAGTGNGYTF
v_gene: TRBV7-2; j_gene: TRBJ2-1; d_gene: TRBD2; abundance: -; CDR3nt: TGTGCCAGCAGCTTAACCCATCAACCGGGACTAGCGCCTTACAATGAGCAGTTCTTC; CDR3aa: CASSLTHQPGLAPYNEQFF
v_gene: TRBV25-1; j_gene: TRBJ2-1; d_gene: TRBD2; abundance: -; CDR3nt: TGTGCCAGCAGTGACCAGGGGACTAGCGGGAGGGCTGAGCAGTTCTTC; CDR3aa: CASSDQGTSGRAEQFF
v_gene: TRBV4-3; j_gene: TRBJ2-7; d_gene: -; abundance: -; CDR3nt: TGCGCCAGCAGCCAAGGAACTAGCTTATACGAGCAGTACTTC; CDR3aa: CASSQGTSLYEQYF
v_gene: TRBV6-5; j_gene: TRBJ1-2; d_gene: -; abundance: once; CDR3nt: TGTGCCAGCAGTTACTCGAGCAGGGCCGGGGGCTACACCTTC; CDR3aa: CASSYSSRAGGYTF
v_gene: TRBV6-5; j_gene: TRBJ1-1; d_gene: -; abundance: -; CDR3nt: TGTGCCAGCACCCGGGGCACTGAAGCTTTCTTT; CDR3aa: CASTRGTEAFF
v_gene: TRBV11-1; j_gene: TRBJ2-3; d_gene: -; abundance: -; CDR3nt: TGTGCCAGCAGCTTAGCGGGAGGAACAGATACGCAGTATTTT; CDR3aa: CASSLAGGTDTQYF
v_gene: TRBV2; j_gene: TRBJ1-5; d_gene: -; abundance: -; CDR3nt: TGTGCCAGCAGTGACACATCATATAGCAATCAGCCCCAGCATTTT; CDR3aa: CASSDTSYSNQPQHF
v_gene: TRBV6-5; j_gene: TRBJ1-5; d_gene: TRBD1; abundance: once; CDR3nt: TGTGCCAGCAGTTACCGGGACAGGAGGCAGCCCCAGCATTTT; CDR3aa: CASSYRDRRQPQHF
v_gene: TRBV28; j_gene: TRBJ2-5; d_gene: TRBD1; abundance: -; CDR3nt: TGTGCCAGCTGGCCAGGGGGCCAAGAGACCCAGTACTTC; CDR3aa: CASWPGGQETQYF
v_gene: TRBV11-2; j_gene: TRBJ1-5; d_gene: TRBD1; abundance: -; CDR3nt: TGTGCCAGCAGCCTCGACAGGGGGTATCAGCCCCAGCATTTT; CDR3aa: CASSLDRGYQPQHF
v_gene: TRBV2; j_gene: TRBJ1-5; d_gene: TRBD1; abundance: -; CDR3nt: TGTGCCAGCAGTCGCGACAGGGCTGGCAATCAGCCCCAGCATTTT; CDR3aa: CASSRDRAGNQPQHF
v_gene: TRBV4-1; j_gene: TRBJ2-1; d_gene: -; abundance: -; CDR3nt: TGCGCCAGCAGCCAAGGGGGGACACGAGGGGAGCAGTTCTTC; CDR3aa: CASSQGGTRGEQFF
v_gene: TRBV12-2; j_gene: TRBJ1-1; d_gene: -; abundance: -; CDR3nt: TGTGCAAGTCGCTTAGCCAACCTTACAGGGGGCAGGGGAACGGAAGCTTTCTTT; CDR3aa: CASRLANLTGGRGTEAFF
v_gene: TRBV9; j_gene: TRBJ2-1; d_gene: TRBD2; abundance: once; CDR3nt: TGTGCCAGCAGCGCCCCTCGCGGGAGGGCCTCCAATGAGCAGTTCTTC; CDR3aa: CASSAPRGRASNEQFF
v_gene: TRBV11-3; j_gene: TRBJ2-1; d_gene: TRBD1; abundance: -; CDR3nt: TGTGCCAGCAGCTTTCTGTCTACTCGGGACAGGGGCTACAATGAGCAGTTCTTC; CDR3aa: CASSFLSTRDRGYNEQFF
v_gene: TRBV7-9; j_gene: TRBJ1-2; d_gene: -; abundance: -; CDR3nt: TGTGCCAGCAGCTTAACGGGAGATGGCTACACCTTC; CDR3aa: CASSLTGDGYTF
v_gene: TRBV28; j_gene: TRBJ1-4; d_gene: -; abundance: once; CDR3nt: TGTGCCAGCAGTTTAATTGGGGCGGTGGTGCGGGAAAAACTGTTTTTT; CDR3aa: CASSLIGAVVREKLFF
v_gene: TRBV6-5; j_gene: TRBJ2-1; d_gene: TRBD2; abundance: -; CDR3nt: TGTGCCAGCAGTTACTCGGCTAGCGGGGCCTACAATGAGCAGTTCTTC; CDR3aa: CASSYSASGAYNEQFF
v_gene: TRBV19; j_gene: TRBJ2-7; d_gene: TRBD2; abundance: -; CDR3nt: TGTGCCAGTAGTGATGTTAGTGCGGGAGGAGACGAGCAGTACTTC; CDR3aa: CASSDVSAGGDEQYF
v_gene: TRBV6-2/TRBV6-3; j_gene: TRBJ1-2; d_gene: TRBD1; abundance: -; CDR3nt: TGTGCCAGCAGTTCACCGGGACAGGCTTATGGCTACACCTTC; CDR3aa: CASSSPGQAYGYTF
v_gene: TRBV7-2; j_gene: TRBJ1-5; d_gene: -; abundance: -; CDR3nt: TGTGCCAGCAGCTTAATTAGTCGGACAGCGTATAGCAATCAGCCCCAGCATTTT; CDR3aa: CASSLISRTAYSNQPQHF
v_gene: TRBV2; j_gene: TRBJ2-3; d_gene: TRBD2; abundance: -; CDR3nt: TGTGCCAGCAGTGAGGTAGCGGGTACGCAGTATTTT; CDR3aa: CASSEVAGTQYF
v_gene: TRBV5-4; j_gene: TRBJ1-4; d_gene: TRBD1; abundance: -; CDR3nt: TGTGCCAGCAGCCCAGGACAGGGAGAAGAAAAACTGTTTTTT; CDR3aa: CASSPGQGEEKLFF
v_gene: TRBV30; j_gene: TRBJ1-5; d_gene: -; abundance: -; CDR3nt: TGTGCCTGGAGTGTAGCGCAGGCCGGGGATCAGCCCCAGCATTTT; CDR3aa: CAWSVAQAGDQPQHF
v_gene: TRBV29-1; j_gene: TRBJ1-3; d_gene: -; abundance: few; CDR3nt: TGCAGCAGTTGGGGGGGTTCTGGAAACACCATATATTTT; CDR3aa: CSSWGGSGNTIYF
v_gene: TRBV19; j_gene: TRBJ1-1; d_gene: -; abundance: once; CDR3nt: TGTGCCAGTAGTATAGACCGGTCCACTGAAGCTTTCTTT; CDR3aa: CASSIDRSTEAFF
v_gene: TRBV4-1; j_gene: TRBJ1-3; d_gene: -; abundance: few; CDR3nt: TGCGCCAGCAGCCAGCTGTACGGGGGGGTGAAAAACACCATATATTTT; CDR3aa: CASSQLYGGVKNTIYF
v_gene: TRBV7-6; j_gene: TRBJ2-2; d_gene: TRBD2; abundance: -; CDR3nt: TGTGCCAGCAGCTTTGGCGCACTAGCGGGACGGGAGCTGTTTTTT; CDR3aa: CASSFGALAGRELFF
v_gene: TRBV5-4; j_gene: TRBJ2-3; d_gene: -; abundance: -; CDR3nt: TGTGCCAGCAGCTTGTGGTATAGGAGAAGCACAGATACGCAGTATTTT; CDR3aa: CASSLWYRRSTDTQYF
v_gene: TRBV10-3; j_gene: TRBJ2-5; d_gene: -; abundance: -; CDR3nt: TGTGCCATCAGTGAGTACAGGGAAGAGACCCAGTACTTC; CDR3aa: CAISEYREETQYF
v_gene: TRBV7-8; j_gene: TRBJ1-1; d_gene: -; abundance: -; CDR3nt: TGTGCCAGCAGCTTAGTGGGTATGCGGGCCGAGGCTTTCTTT; CDR3aa: CASSLVGMRAEAFF
v_gene: TRBV28; j_gene: TRBJ2-1; d_gene: TRBD2; abundance: -; CDR3nt: TGTGCCAGCAGTGGAGGTAGTGCGGGAGGGTACAATGAGCAGTTCTTC; CDR3aa: CASSGGSAGGYNEQFF
v_gene: TRBV4-1; j_gene: TRBJ2-1; d_gene: TRBD2; abundance: -; CDR3nt: TGCGCCAGCAGCCACGCTGCACTTCCTAGCGGTGAGCAGTTCTTC; CDR3aa: CASSHAALPSGEQFF
v_gene: TRBV3-1/TRBV3-2; j_gene: TRBJ1-6; d_gene: -; abundance: -; CDR3nt: TGTGCCAGCAGCCAAGTAAATAGTTCACCCCTCCACTTT; CDR3aa: CASSQVNSSPLHF
v_gene: TRBV7-9; j_gene: TRBJ2-7; d_gene: TRBD2; abundance: -; CDR3nt: TGTGCCAGCAGCTTAGGAGTTGGGACTAACGAGCAGTACTTC; CDR3aa: CASSLGVGTNEQYF
v_gene: TRBV28; j_gene: TRBJ1-5; d_gene: -; abundance: -; CDR3nt: TGTGCCAGCACCCTAAAATTTAGTCGGGGGGCTCAGCCCCAGCATTTT; CDR3aa: CASTLKFSRGAQPQHF
v_gene: TRBV5-1; j_gene: TRBJ2-7; d_gene: TRBD2; abundance: once; CDR3nt: TGCGCCAGCAGCTTGCTGACTAGCGGGAGGGGCGAGCAGTACTTC; CDR3aa: CASSLLTSGRGEQYF
v_gene: TRBV10-3; j_gene: TRBJ2-1; d_gene: -; abundance: -; CDR3nt: TGTGCCTCCTCCGGTTTCTCCTACAATGAGCAGTTCTTC; CDR3aa: CASSGFSYNEQFF
v_gene: TRBV9; j_gene: TRBJ2-1; d_gene: TRBD2; abundance: -; CDR3nt: TGTGCCAGCAGCGTAGGGGTAGCGGGGTATACGGACTACAATGAGCAGTTCTTC; CDR3aa: CASSVGVAGYTDYNEQFF
v_gene: TRBV29-1; j_gene: TRBJ1-1; d_gene: -; abundance: -; CDR3nt: TGCAGCGTCACCCCTTTACAGTTCCCCATGAACACTGAAGCTTTCTTT; CDR3aa: CSVTPLQFPMNTEAFF
v_gene: TRBV5-1; j_gene: TRBJ2-5; d_gene: TRBD2; abundance: -; CDR3nt: TGCGCCAGCAGCGTGGGACTAGCCAAAGAGACCCAGTACTTC; CDR3aa: CASSVGLAKETQYF
v_gene: TRBV12-3/TRBV12-4; j_gene: TRBJ2-3; d_gene: -; abundance: -; CDR3nt: TGTGCCAGCAGTTCCTTTCCAGATACGCAGTATTTT; CDR3aa: CASSSFPDTQYF
v_gene: TRBV29-1; j_gene: TRBJ1-2; d_gene: TRBD1; abundance: once; CDR3nt: TGCAGCGTTGATAGGGACAGTAACTATGGCTACACCTTC; CDR3aa: CSVDRDSNYGYTF